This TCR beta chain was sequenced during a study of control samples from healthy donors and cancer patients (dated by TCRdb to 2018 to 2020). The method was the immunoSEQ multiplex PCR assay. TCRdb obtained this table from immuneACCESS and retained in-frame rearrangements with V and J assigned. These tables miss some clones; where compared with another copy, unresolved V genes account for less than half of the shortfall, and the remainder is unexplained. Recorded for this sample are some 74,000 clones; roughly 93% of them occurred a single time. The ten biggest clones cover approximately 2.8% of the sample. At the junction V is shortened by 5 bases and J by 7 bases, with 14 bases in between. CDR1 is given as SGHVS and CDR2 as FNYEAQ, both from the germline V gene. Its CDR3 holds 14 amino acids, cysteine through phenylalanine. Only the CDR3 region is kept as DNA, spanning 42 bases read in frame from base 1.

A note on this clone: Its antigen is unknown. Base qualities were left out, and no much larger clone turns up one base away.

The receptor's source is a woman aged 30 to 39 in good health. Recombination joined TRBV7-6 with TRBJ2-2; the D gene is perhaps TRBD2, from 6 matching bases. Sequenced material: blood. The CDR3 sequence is CASSPRLVGGELFF. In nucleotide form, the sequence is TGTGCCAGCAGCCCCCGACTAGTTGGCGGGGAGCTGTTTTTT.